A selection of T cell receptor beta chains follows, all from one sample in a study of blood T cell repertoires in COVID-19. Sequencing used immunoSEQ multiplex PCR; TCRdb keeps in-frame clones, though not all of them. The table records fewer than 50,000 clones, approximately 79% of them present only once. The sample consisted of peripheral blood. The receptors originated from a man in his sixties or seventies with acute or convalescent COVID-19. Each CDR3 is given with its conserved first and last residue. D genes are given only for firm matches. Size is stated for part of the rows, as once, few or many counts, or as a class when the clone is expanded.

V	D	J	size	CDR3
TRBV4-1	TRBD2	TRBJ2-1	.	CASSQGAPFEAGGQEQFF
TRBV29-1	.	TRBJ1-2	.	CSVEWGVGVNGYTF
TRBV6-5	.	TRBJ1-1	.	CASSYGGAGTEAFF
TRBV29-1	.	TRBJ1-1	once	CAILAGGTEAFF
TRBV7-6	.	TRBJ1-1	.	CASSLAVRDTEAFF
TRBV2	TRBD1	TRBJ2-7	.	CASSDWDRGAYEQYF
TRBV11-2	TRBD1	TRBJ2-5	once	CASSLRQGNLQETQYF
TRBV27	.	TRBJ1-6	.	CASSSSTRGNSPLHF
TRBV7-7	.	TRBJ2-2	once	CASSSSGTKNTGELFF
TRBV5-4	TRBD2	TRBJ2-1	medium-sized	CASSPRAGASYNEQFF
TRBV4-3	.	TRBJ2-2	.	CASSQDSSGHNTGELFF
TRBV18	.	TRBJ1-1	.	CASSPPARGNTEAFF
TRBV7-2	TRBD1	TRBJ2-3	.	CASSPGGRGLADTQYF
TRBV4-1	.	TRBJ2-6	.	CASSQESSSGANVLTF
TRBV9	.	TRBJ1-1	.	CASSVDAGNTEAFF
TRBV2	.	TRBJ1-6	.	CASSPQAGVNNSPLHF
TRBV7-2	TRBD1	TRBJ1-5	.	CASSFTGGSNQPQHF
TRBV29-1	.	TRBJ1-1	.	CSVAAGTQNTEAFF